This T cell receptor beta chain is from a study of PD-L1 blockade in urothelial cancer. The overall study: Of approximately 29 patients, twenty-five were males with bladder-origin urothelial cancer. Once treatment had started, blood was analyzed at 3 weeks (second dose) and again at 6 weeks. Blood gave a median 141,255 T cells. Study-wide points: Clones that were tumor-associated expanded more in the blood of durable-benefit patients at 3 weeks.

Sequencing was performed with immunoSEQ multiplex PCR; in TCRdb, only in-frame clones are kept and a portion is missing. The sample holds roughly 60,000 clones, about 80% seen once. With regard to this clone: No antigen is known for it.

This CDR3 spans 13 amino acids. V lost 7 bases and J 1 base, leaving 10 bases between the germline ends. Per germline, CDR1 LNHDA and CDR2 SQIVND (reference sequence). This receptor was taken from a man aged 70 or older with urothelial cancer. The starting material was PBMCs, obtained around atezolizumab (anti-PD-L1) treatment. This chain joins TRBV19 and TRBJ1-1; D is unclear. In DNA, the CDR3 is TGTGCCAGTACCCTAAATCGGAACACTGAAGCTTTCTTT. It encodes CASTLNRNTEAFF.